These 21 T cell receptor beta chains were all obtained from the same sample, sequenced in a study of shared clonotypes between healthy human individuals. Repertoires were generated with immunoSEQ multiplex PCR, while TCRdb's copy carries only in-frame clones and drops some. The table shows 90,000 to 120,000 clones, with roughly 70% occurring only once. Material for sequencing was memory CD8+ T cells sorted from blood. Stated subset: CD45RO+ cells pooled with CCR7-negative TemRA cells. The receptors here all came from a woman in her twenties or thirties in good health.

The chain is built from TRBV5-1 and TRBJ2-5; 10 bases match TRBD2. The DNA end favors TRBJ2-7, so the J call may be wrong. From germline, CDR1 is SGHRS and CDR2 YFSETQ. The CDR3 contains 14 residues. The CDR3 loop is CASSFGTSAYEQYF. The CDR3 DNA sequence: TGCGCCAGCAGCTTCGGGACTAGCGCTTACGAGCAGTACTTC.

CDR3 in DNA: TGCGCCAGCAGCCAGTTACAGGGTGTTCGGCGAGAGCAGTACTTC. It is translated as CASSQLQGVRREQYF. The rearrangement links TRBV4-1 to TRBJ2-7, with D perhaps matching TRBD1 (6 bases). V lost 3 bases and J lost 7, with 19 bases in between. The V gene's germline CDR1 is MGHRA and CDR2 YSYEKL. The CDR3 spans 15 residues.

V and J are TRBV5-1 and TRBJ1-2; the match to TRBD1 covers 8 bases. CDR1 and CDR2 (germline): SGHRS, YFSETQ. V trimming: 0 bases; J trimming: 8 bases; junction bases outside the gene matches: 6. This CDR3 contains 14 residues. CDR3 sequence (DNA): TGCGCCAGCAGCTTGGGACCAGGGGGCCGGGGCTACACCTTC. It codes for CASSLGPGGRGYTF.

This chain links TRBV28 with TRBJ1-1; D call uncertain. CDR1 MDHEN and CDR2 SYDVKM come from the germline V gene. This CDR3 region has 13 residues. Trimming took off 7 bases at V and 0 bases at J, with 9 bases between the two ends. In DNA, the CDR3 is TGTGCCAGCAATGGGCGCCTGAACACTGAAGCTTTCTTT. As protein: CASNGRLNTEAFF.

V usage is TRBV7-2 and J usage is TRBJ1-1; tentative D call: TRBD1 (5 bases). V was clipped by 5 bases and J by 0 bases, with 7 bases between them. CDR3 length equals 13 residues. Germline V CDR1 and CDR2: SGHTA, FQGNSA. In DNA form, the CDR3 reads TGTGCCAGCAGCCAGGGCGTGAACACTGAAGCTTTCTTT. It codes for CASSQGVNTEAFF.

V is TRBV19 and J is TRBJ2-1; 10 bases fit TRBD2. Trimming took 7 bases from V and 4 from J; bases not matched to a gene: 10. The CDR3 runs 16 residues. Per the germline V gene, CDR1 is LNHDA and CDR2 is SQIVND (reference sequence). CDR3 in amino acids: CASMRSTSGAYNEQFF. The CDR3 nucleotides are TGTGCCAGTATGCGATCCACTAGCGGGGCTTACAATGAGCAGTTCTTC.

CDR3: CASSLMTGGENEQYF. In DNA, the CDR3 is TGCGCCAGCAGCTTGATGACAGGGGGCGAAAACGAGCAGTACTTC. J is TRBJ2-7 and V is TRBV5-1, with 10 bases identical to TRBD1. The junction had 6 bases not matched to a gene; V was cut back by 1 base and J by 5 bases. This CDR3 contains 15 residues. Germline CDR1 SGHRS, CDR2 YFSETQ.

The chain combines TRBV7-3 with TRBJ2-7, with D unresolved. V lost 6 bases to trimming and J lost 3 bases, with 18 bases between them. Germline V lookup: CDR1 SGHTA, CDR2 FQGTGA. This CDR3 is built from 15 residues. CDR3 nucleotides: TGTGCCAGCAGTGAATTGGACCCCACCTACTACGAGCAGTACTTC. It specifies CASSELDPTYYEQYF.

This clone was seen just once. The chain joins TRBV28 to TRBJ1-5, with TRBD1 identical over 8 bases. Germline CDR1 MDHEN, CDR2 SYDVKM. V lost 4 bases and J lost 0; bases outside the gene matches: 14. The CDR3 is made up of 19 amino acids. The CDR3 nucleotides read TGTGCCAGCAGTTCCCGAGGACAGGGAGAGCCTTATAGCAATCAGCCCCAGCATTTT. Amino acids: CASSSRGQGEPYSNQPQHF.

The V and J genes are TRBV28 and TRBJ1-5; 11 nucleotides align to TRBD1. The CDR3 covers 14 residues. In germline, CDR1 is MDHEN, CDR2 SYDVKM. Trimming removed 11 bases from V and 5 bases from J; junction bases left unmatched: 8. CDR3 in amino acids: CASMRDRGDQPQHF. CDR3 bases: TGTGCCTCCATGAGGGACAGGGGGGATCAGCCCCAGCATTTT. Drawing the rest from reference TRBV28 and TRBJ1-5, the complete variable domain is DVKVTQSSRYLVKRTGEKVFLECVQDMDHENMFWYRQDPGLGLRLIYFSYDVKMKEKGDIPEGYSVSREKKERFSLILESASTNQTSMYLCASMRDRGDQPQHFGDGTRLSIL.

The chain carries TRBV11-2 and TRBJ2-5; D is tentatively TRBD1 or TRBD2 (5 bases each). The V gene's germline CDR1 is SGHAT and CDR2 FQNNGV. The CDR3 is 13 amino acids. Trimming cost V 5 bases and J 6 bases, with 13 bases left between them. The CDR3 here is CASSLGVRQTQYF. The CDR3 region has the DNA TGTGCCAGCAGCCTGGGGGTAAGACAGACCCAGTACTTC.

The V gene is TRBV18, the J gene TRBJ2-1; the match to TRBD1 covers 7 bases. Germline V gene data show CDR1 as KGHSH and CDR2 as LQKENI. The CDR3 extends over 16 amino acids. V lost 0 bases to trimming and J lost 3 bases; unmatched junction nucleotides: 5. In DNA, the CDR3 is TGTGCCAGCTCACCACCCGGGACAGTACTCTACAATGAGCAGTTCTTC. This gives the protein CASSPPGTVLYNEQFF.

The CDR3 DNA sequence: TGTGCCAGCAGTGACCGGGACTGGGCCTACGAGCAGTACTTC. This encodes CASSDRDWAYEQYF. The J gene is TRBJ2-7, the V gene TRBV14; maybe TRBD2 (6 bases). V lost 6 bases and J 2 bases, leaving 14 bases between the germline ends. The CDR3 is made up of 14 amino acids. Germline-derived CDR1 and CDR2 are SGHDN and FVKESK.

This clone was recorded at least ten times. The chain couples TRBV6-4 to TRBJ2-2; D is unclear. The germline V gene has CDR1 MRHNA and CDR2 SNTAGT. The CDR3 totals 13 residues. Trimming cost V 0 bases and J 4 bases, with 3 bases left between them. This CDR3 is CASSDSGTGELFF. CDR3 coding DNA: TGTGCCAGCAGTGACTCGGGCACCGGGGAGCTGTTTTTT.

The DNA of the CDR3 is TGCGCCAGCAGCCGGGACCCCCCTAACTACGAGCAGTACTTC. It is translated as CASSRDPPNYEQYF. This sequence joins TRBV5-1 and TRBJ2-7, with D tentatively TRBD1 or TRBD2 (5 bases each). CDR1 and CDR2 from the germline V gene are SGHRS and YFSETQ. Trimming removed 4 bases at V and 3 bases at J, with 14 bases between. CDR3 size: 14 residues.

Here the CDR3 DNA reads TGTGCCAGCAGCTCCCACAGGGGATCCTACGAGCAGTACTTC. Protein sequence: CASSSHRGSYEQYF. The chain carries TRBV11-2 and TRBJ2-5, with 7 bases that match TRBD1. The end of the DNA aligns better with TRBJ2-7, so the J call may be wrong. Looked up from germline, CDR1 is SGHAT and CDR2 is FQNNGV. The CDR3 extends over 14 amino acids.

The CDR3 DNA reads as TGTGCCAGCAGTTACTCGCCTTGGACAGAGACCATATATTTT. Its translation: CASSYSPWTETIYF. This sequence joins TRBV6-6 and TRBJ1-3; D is perhaps TRBD1 (6 bases). Germline V lookup: CDR1 MNHNY, CDR2 SVGAGI (reference sequence). V was pared by 0 bases and J by 10 bases, with 13 bases between. This CDR3 has 14 amino acids.

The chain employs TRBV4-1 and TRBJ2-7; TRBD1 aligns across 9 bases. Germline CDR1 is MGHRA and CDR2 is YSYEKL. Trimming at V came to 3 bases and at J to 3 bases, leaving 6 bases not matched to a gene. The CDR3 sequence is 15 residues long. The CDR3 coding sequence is TGCGCCAGCAGCCATACAGGGGGCCATGGCTACGAGCAGTACTTC. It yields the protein CASSHTGGHGYEQYF.

CDR3: CASSRDERGTPGEQYF. The CDR3, as DNA: TGTGCCAGCAGCCGGGACGAGAGGGGGACACCCGGAGAGCAGTACTTC. The chain is built from TRBV7-8 and TRBJ2-7; D is perhaps TRBD1 (6 bases). The germline V gene has CDR1 SGHVS and CDR2 FQNEAQ. The V end was cut by 5 bases, the J end by 7 bases, with 24 bases between. The CDR3 is 16 amino acids.

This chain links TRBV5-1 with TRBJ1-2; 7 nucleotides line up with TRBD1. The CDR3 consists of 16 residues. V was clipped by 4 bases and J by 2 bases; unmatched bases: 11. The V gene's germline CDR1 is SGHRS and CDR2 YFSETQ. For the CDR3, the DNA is TGCGCCAGCAGCCTCTGGCGAGGAGGGGGCAACTATGGCTACACCTTC. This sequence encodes CASSLWRGGGNYGYTF. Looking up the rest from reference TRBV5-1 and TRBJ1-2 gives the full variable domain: KAGVTQTPRYLIKTRGQQVTLSCSPISGHRSVSWYQQTPGQGLQFLFEYFSETQRNKGNFPGRFSGRQFSNSRSEMNVSTLELGDSALYLCASSLWRGGGNYGYTFGSGTRLTVV.

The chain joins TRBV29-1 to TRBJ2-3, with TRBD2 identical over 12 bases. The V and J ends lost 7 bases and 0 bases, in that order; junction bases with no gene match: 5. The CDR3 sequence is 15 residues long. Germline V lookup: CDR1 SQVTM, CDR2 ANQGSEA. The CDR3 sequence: CSGRLAGVSTDTQYF. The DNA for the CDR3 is TGCAGCGGTCGACTAGCGGGAGTAAGCACAGATACGCAGTATTTT.